This T cell receptor (beta chain) was obtained from a study of early T cells in non-severe SARS-CoV-2 infection. Notes on the study in general: Using VDJdb, the matching emphasized anti-spike CD8 responses while missing private and CD4 specificities.

Unique molecular identifiers (one per individual cDNA molecule) were attached. TCRdb called the 5' RACE reads again in MiXCR, with one record for every CDR3 protein. The sample contains some 76,000 distinct CDR3 sequences, approximately 14% of which appear only once. There are 15 residues in the CDR3. Per germline, CDR1 DFQATT and CDR2 SNEGSKA (reference sequence). V lost 7 bases to trimming and J lost 7 bases; unmatched junction nucleotides: 16. A note on this clonotype: Its antigen is unknown.

The J gene is TRBJ1-5, the V gene TRBV20-1; 7 bases are a match to TRBD1. This receptor was taken from an adult who was a healthcare worker with PCR-confirmed SARS-CoV-2 infection or an uninfected control (not recorded which). The material sequenced was whole blood. The CDR3 sequence is CSVSWDSSRGQPQHF. CDR3 coding DNA: TGCAGTGTTTCTTGGGACAGTAGCCGGGGGCAGCCCCAGCATTTT.